This T cell receptor (beta chain) was found in a study of T-cell memory formation after mild COVID-19. The overall study: The two donors had largely donor-specific TCR clusters.

The CDR3 sequence is 15 residues long. From germline, CDR1 is MGHRA and CDR2 YSYEKL. V gave up 0 bases and J gave up 4 bases, with 12 bases separating them. This clonotype was counted many times. In TCRdb, the 5' RACE reads were re-called with MiXCR into one record per CDR3 protein. The sample holds over 450,000 distinct CDR3 sequences, over 20% seen once. The chain is built from TRBV4-1 and TRBJ1-1; perhaps TRBD1 as D (5 bases). Specimen: PBMCs or a T cell subset sorted from them (not recorded which). The clonotype originates from an adult woman who had mild COVID-19 (a few samples of this study predate the infection). Cell type and time point are not known. The DNA for the CDR3 is TGCGCCAGCAGCCAAGATCGGGGCGGGGCCACTGAAGCTTTCTTT. Its translation is CASSQDRGGATEAFF.